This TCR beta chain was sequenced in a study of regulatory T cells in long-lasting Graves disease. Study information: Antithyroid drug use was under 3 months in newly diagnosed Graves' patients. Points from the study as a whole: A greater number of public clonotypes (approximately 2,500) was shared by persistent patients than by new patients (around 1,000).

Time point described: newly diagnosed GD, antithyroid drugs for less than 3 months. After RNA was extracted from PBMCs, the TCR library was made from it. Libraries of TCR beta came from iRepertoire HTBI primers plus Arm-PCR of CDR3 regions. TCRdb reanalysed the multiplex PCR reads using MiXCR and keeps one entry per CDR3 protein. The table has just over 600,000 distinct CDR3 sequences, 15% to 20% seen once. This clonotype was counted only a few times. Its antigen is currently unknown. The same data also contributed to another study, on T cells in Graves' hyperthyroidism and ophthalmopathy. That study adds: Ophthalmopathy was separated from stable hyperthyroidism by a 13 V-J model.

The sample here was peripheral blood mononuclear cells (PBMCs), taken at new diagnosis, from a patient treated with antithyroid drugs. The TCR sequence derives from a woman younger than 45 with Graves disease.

CDR3 residues: CASSYQGQGGKNIQYF. The CDR3 bases are TGTGCCAGCAGCTATCAAGGACAGGGTGGGAAAAACATTCAGTACTTC. V gene TRBV25-1 combines with J gene TRBJ2-4; TRBD1 agrees at 8 bases. The trim removed 6 bases at V and 4 bases at J, leaving 11 bases unmatched. The CDR3 has 16 amino acids. Per the germline V gene, CDR1 is MGHDK and CDR2 is SYGVNS.